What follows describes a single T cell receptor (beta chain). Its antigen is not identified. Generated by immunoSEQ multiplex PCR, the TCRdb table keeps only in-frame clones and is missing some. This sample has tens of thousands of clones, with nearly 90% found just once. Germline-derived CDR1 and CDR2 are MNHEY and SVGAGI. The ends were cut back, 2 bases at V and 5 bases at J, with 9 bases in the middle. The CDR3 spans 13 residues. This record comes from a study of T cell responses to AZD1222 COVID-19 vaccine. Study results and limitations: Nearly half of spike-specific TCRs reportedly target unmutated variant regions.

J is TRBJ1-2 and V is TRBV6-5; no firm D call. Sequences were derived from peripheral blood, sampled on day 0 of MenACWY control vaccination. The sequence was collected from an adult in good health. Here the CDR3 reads CASSYAGYYGYTF. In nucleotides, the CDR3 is TGTGCCAGCAGTTACGCCGGTTATTATGGCTACACCTTC.